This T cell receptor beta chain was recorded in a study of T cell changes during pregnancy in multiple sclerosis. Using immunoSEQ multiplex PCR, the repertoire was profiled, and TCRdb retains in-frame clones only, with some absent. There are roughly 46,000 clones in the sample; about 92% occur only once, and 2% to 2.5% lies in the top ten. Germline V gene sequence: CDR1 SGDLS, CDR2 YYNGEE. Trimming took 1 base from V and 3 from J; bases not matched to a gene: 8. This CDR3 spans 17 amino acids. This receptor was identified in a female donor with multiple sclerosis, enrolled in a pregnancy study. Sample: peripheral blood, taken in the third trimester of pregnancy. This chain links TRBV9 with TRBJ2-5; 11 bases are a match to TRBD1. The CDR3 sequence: CASSVPSGTGGEETQYF. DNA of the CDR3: TGTGCCAGCAGCGTACCCTCCGGGACAGGGGGTGAAGAGACCCAGTACTTC. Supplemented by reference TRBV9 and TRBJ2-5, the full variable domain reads DSGVTQTPKHLITATGQRVTLRCSPRSGDLSVYWYQQSLDQGLQFLIQYYNGEERAKGNILERFSAQQFPDLHSELNLSSLELGDSALYFCASSVPSGTGGEETQYFGPGTRLLVL.